Detailed here is one T cell receptor beta chain. Looked up from germline, CDR1 is SNHLY and CDR2 is FYNNEI. CDR3 length: 15 amino acids. Germline trimming cut 5 bases from V and 5 bases from J; bases unmatched to any gene: 8. The entry originates in a study of T cell responses to AZD1222 COVID-19 vaccine. Whole-study context: Second doses at about 4 or about 12 weeks were pooled.

Using immunoSEQ multiplex PCR, the repertoire was profiled, and TCRdb retains in-frame clones only, with some absent. The sample lists 90,000 to 120,000 clones, around 90% occurring once. The sequence was collected from an adult in good health. This specimen was peripheral blood, taken on day 0 of AZD1222 vaccination. V is TRBV2 and J is TRBJ2-2; TRBD2 matches at 7 bases. Written as DNA, the CDR3 is TGTGCCAGCAGTATAGTAGCGGGCGGTACCGGGGAGCTGTTTTTT. Translated: CASSIVAGGTGELFF.